This is a list of T cell receptor beta chains from one sample in a study of PD-L1 blockade in urothelial cancer. Assay used: immunoSEQ multiplex PCR; TCRdb lists only in-frame clones, some missing. Of 27,000 or so clones in the sample, around nine tenths are singletons; the top ten hold 1.5% to 2%. The sequencing here drew on PBMCs, taken around atezolizumab (anti-PD-L1) treatment. These receptor sequences come from a middle-aged man with urothelial cancer. Each CDR3 is given with its conserved first and last residue. A D gene is named only where the DNA matches it firmly. Clone size, where shown, is once, few, many, or a class for clones that have expanded.

J gene: TRBJ2-7
CDR3 length: 15
V gene: TRBV6-6
clone size: -
D gene: TRBD1
CDR3 protein: CASSYLGQGDREQYF
CDR3 DNA: TGTGCCAGCAGTTACCTGGGACAGGGAGATCGCGAGCAGTACTTC

J gene: TRBJ2-5
CDR3 length: 14
V gene: TRBV18
clone size: -
D gene: -
CDR3 protein: CASSPRSSQETQYF
CDR3 DNA: TGTGCCAGCTCACCACGGAGCAGCCAAGAGACCCAGTACTTC

J gene: TRBJ2-5
CDR3 length: 15
V gene: TRBV29-1
clone size: -
D gene: TRBD2
CDR3 protein: CSGRGLAVGQETQYF
CDR3 DNA: TGCAGCGGGAGAGGACTAGCGGTTGGGCAAGAGACCCAGTACTTC

J gene: TRBJ2-7
CDR3 length: 14
V gene: TRBV13
clone size: -
D gene: -
CDR3 protein: CASSTFMINYEQYF
CDR3 DNA: TGTGCCAGCAGCACATTTATGATCAACTACGAGCAGTACTTC

J gene: TRBJ2-3
CDR3 length: 16
V gene: TRBV29-1
clone size: -
D gene: TRBD2
CDR3 protein: CSVEDRAGGNADTQYF
CDR3 DNA: TGCAGCGTTGAAGATCGAGCGGGGGGCAATGCAGATACGCAGTATTTT

J gene: TRBJ1-5
CDR3 length: 16
V gene: TRBV16
clone size: -
D gene: -
CDR3 protein: CASSQYRVSTNQPQHF
CDR3 DNA: TGTGCCAGCAGCCAATACAGGGTATCTACTAATCAGCCCCAGCATTTT

J gene: TRBJ2-3
CDR3 length: 22
V gene: TRBV27
clone size: -
D gene: TRBD2
CDR3 protein: CASSPLLGLAGGLHRGPDTQYF
CDR3 DNA: TGTGCCAGCAGTCCCTTGCTGGGACTAGCGGGAGGGCTACATCGAGGCCCAGATACGCAGTATTTT

J gene: TRBJ1-4
CDR3 length: 15
V gene: TRBV21-1
clone size: -
D gene: -
CDR3 protein: CASSIQRTVHEKLFF
CDR3 DNA: TGTGCCAGCAGCATTCAGCGTACGGTTCATGAAAAACTGTTTTTT

J gene: TRBJ1-2
CDR3 length: 14
V gene: TRBV7-8
clone size: -
D gene: -
CDR3 protein: CASSSGIDTGGYTF
CDR3 DNA: TGTGCCAGCAGCTCGGGGATCGATACTGGAGGCTACACCTTC

J gene: TRBJ1-1
CDR3 length: 16
V gene: TRBV19
clone size: -
D gene: -
CDR3 protein: CASSIDVRALDTEAFF
CDR3 DNA: TGTGCCAGTAGTATAGATGTAAGAGCTCTGGACACTGAAGCTTTCTTT

J gene: TRBJ2-2
CDR3 length: 17
V gene: TRBV5-1
clone size: -
D gene: TRBD2
CDR3 protein: CASSPSLAGGLSGELFF
CDR3 DNA: TGCGCCAGCAGCCCATCACTAGCGGGAGGGCTTTCCGGGGAGCTGTTTTTT

J gene: TRBJ2-1
CDR3 length: 20
V gene: TRBV23-1
clone size: -
D gene: -
CDR3 protein: CASSQSGGHSRPYSYNEQFF
CDR3 DNA: TGCGCCAGCAGTCAATCGGGGGGTCATTCGAGGCCGTACTCCTACAATGAGCAGTTCTTC

J gene: TRBJ1-2
CDR3 length: 13
V gene: TRBV10-1
clone size: -
D gene: -
CDR3 protein: CASSEAGTYGYTF
CDR3 DNA: TGCGCCAGCAGTGAAGCGGGTACCTATGGCTACACCTTC

J gene: TRBJ1-2
CDR3 length: 13
V gene: TRBV7-2
clone size: -
D gene: TRBD1
CDR3 protein: CASSFGQGDGYTF
CDR3 DNA: TGTGCCAGCAGCTTTGGACAGGGAGATGGCTACACCTTC

J gene: TRBJ1-5
CDR3 length: 15
V gene: TRBV5-8
clone size: -
D gene: -
CDR3 protein: CASSLGLQAGQPQHF
CDR3 DNA: TGTGCCAGCAGCTTGGGCCTCCAGGCGGGTCAGCCCCAGCATTTT

J gene: TRBJ2-1
CDR3 length: 15
V gene: TRBV7-9
clone size: -
D gene: TRBD2
CDR3 protein: CASSRLAGGYNEQFF
CDR3 DNA: TGTGCCAGCAGTCGACTAGCGGGAGGTTACAATGAGCAGTTCTTC

J gene: TRBJ2-4
CDR3 length: 15
V gene: TRBV4-1
clone size: -
D gene: TRBD2
CDR3 protein: CASSRLAGVGNIQYF
CDR3 DNA: TGCGCCAGCAGCCGACTAGCGGGGGTAGGAAACATTCAGTACTTC

J gene: TRBJ1-1
CDR3 length: 12
V gene: TRBV5-6
clone size: -
D gene: -
CDR3 protein: CASLLGGTEAFF
CDR3 DNA: TGTGCCAGCCTATTAGGAGGCACTGAAGCTTTCTTT

J gene: TRBJ1-5
CDR3 length: 14
V gene: TRBV12-5
clone size: -
D gene: -
CDR3 protein: CASGPIGAYQPQHF
CDR3 DNA: TGTGCTAGTGGTCCTATCGGAGCTTATCAGCCCCAGCATTTT

J gene: TRBJ1-5
CDR3 length: 15
V gene: TRBV10-3
clone size: -
D gene: -
CDR3 protein: CAISGVQGPGQPQHF
CDR3 DNA: TGTGCCATCAGTGGGGTACAGGGTCCGGGGCAGCCCCAGCATTTT

J gene: TRBJ2-2
CDR3 length: 15
V gene: TRBV7-6
clone size: -
D gene: -
CDR3 protein: CASSLVGGDTGELFF
CDR3 DNA: TGTGCCAGCAGCTTAGTAGGAGGTGACACCGGGGAGCTGTTTTTT

J gene: TRBJ2-2
CDR3 length: 17
V gene: TRBV13
clone size: few
D gene: -
CDR3 protein: CASSLGRQGRNTGELFF
CDR3 DNA: TGTGCCAGCAGCTTAGGCCGCCAGGGAAGGAACACCGGGGAGCTGTTTTTT

J gene: TRBJ2-6
CDR3 length: 17
V gene: TRBV27
clone size: -
D gene: -
CDR3 protein: CASSALTGSSGANVLTF
CDR3 DNA: TGTGCCAGCAGTGCCTTGACAGGTTCCTCTGGGGCCAACGTCCTGACTTTC

J gene: TRBJ2-5
CDR3 length: 15
V gene: TRBV27
clone size: -
D gene: TRBD2
CDR3 protein: CASSLKASGQETQYF
CDR3 DNA: TGTGCCAGCAGTTTAAAGGCTAGCGGGCAAGAGACCCAGTACTTC

J gene: TRBJ2-1
CDR3 length: 14
V gene: TRBV30
clone size: -
D gene: -
CDR3 protein: CAWSRSGTYNEQFF
CDR3 DNA: TGTGCCTGGAGCCGAAGCGGAACCTACAATGAGCAGTTCTTC

J gene: TRBJ1-5
CDR3 length: 16
V gene: TRBV5-8
clone size: -
D gene: -
CDR3 protein: CASSPPSARSNQPQHF
CDR3 DNA: TGTGCCAGCAGCCCCCCGTCAGCGCGTAGCAATCAGCCCCAGCATTTT

J gene: TRBJ2-1
CDR3 length: 15
V gene: TRBV6-5
clone size: -
D gene: TRBD1
CDR3 protein: CASSYRTGWGGEQFF
CDR3 DNA: TGTGCCAGCAGTTACCGGACAGGGTGGGGCGGTGAGCAGTTCTTC

J gene: TRBJ2-5
CDR3 length: 13
V gene: TRBV6-1
clone size: -
D gene: -
CDR3 protein: CASRETGQETQYF
CDR3 DNA: TGTGCCAGCAGAGAAACGGGTCAAGAGACCCAGTACTTC

J gene: TRBJ1-1
CDR3 length: 17
V gene: TRBV2
clone size: -
D gene: -
CDR3 protein: CASSDRGGRGWVTEAFF
CDR3 DNA: TGTGCCAGCAGTGACCGGGGGGGGAGGGGCTGGGTCACTGAAGCTTTCTTT

J gene: TRBJ1-1
CDR3 length: 14
V gene: TRBV19
clone size: -
D gene: -
CDR3 protein: CASSTGLGNTEAFF
CDR3 DNA: TGTGCCAGTAGTACGGGACTCGGCAACACTGAAGCTTTCTTT

J gene: TRBJ2-1
CDR3 length: 14
V gene: TRBV6-6
clone size: few
D gene: TRBD2
CDR3 protein: CASPPGLAGGIQFF
CDR3 DNA: TGTGCCAGCCCGCCGGGACTAGCGGGAGGGATACAGTTCTTC

J gene: TRBJ2-7
CDR3 length: 15
V gene: TRBV30
clone size: -
D gene: TRBD2
CDR3 protein: CAWSPVWGGLYEQYF
CDR3 DNA: TGTGCCTGGAGTCCAGTATGGGGAGGGCTCTACGAGCAGTACTTC

J gene: TRBJ2-1
CDR3 length: 14
V gene: TRBV6-5
clone size: -
D gene: -
CDR3 protein: CASSYSASLNEQFF
CDR3 DNA: TGTGCCAGCAGTTACTCGGCTTCTCTCAATGAGCAGTTCTTC

J gene: TRBJ1-2
CDR3 length: 13
V gene: TRBV6-5
clone size: -
D gene: -
CDR3 protein: CASSAQGNYGYTF
CDR3 DNA: TGTGCCAGCAGTGCCCAGGGGAACTATGGCTACACCTTC

J gene: TRBJ1-2
CDR3 length: 15
V gene: TRBV18
clone size: -
D gene: -
CDR3 protein: CASSPGYGGDYGYTF
CDR3 DNA: TGTGCCAGCTCACCAGGGTACGGGGGTGATTATGGCTACACCTTC

J gene: TRBJ1-4
CDR3 length: 14
V gene: TRBV27
clone size: -
D gene: -
CDR3 protein: CASSLAGLGEKLFF
CDR3 DNA: TGTGCCAGCAGTTTAGCAGGGTTAGGTGAAAAACTGTTTTTT

J gene: TRBJ2-3
CDR3 length: 14
V gene: TRBV19
clone size: -
D gene: TRBD2
CDR3 protein: CASSTSGGGDTQYF
CDR3 DNA: TGTGCCAGTAGCACTAGCGGGGGTGGAGATACGCAGTATTTT

J gene: TRBJ2-7
CDR3 length: 13
V gene: TRBV6-5
clone size: -
D gene: -
CDR3 protein: CASSYRTTYEQYF
CDR3 DNA: TGTGCCAGCAGTTACCGGACAACCTACGAGCAGTACTTC

J gene: TRBJ2-1
CDR3 length: 15
V gene: TRBV9
clone size: -
D gene: -
CDR3 protein: CASTGGSSSYNEQFF
CDR3 DNA: TGTGCCAGCACTGGAGGGAGCAGCTCCTACAATGAGCAGTTCTTC

J gene: TRBJ2-3
CDR3 length: 16
V gene: TRBV18
clone size: -
D gene: TRBD1
CDR3 protein: CASSEWTGKSTDTQYF
CDR3 DNA: TGTGCCAGCTCAGAGTGGACAGGGAAAAGCACAGATACGCAGTATTTT

J gene: TRBJ2-5
CDR3 length: 14
V gene: TRBV7-2
clone size: once
D gene: TRBD2
CDR3 protein: CASSSSGGPGTQYF
CDR3 DNA: TGTGCCAGCAGCTCTTCGGGAGGGCCTGGGACCCAGTACTTC

J gene: TRBJ1-2
CDR3 length: 11
V gene: TRBV29-1
clone size: few
D gene: -
CDR3 protein: CSVGQSYGYTF
CDR3 DNA: TGCAGCGTCGGACAGAGCTATGGCTACACCTTC

J gene: TRBJ2-1
CDR3 length: 15
V gene: TRBV9
clone size: -
D gene: TRBD1
CDR3 protein: CASSAGTGIGSEQFF
CDR3 DNA: TGTGCCAGCAGCGCCGGGACAGGGATAGGAAGTGAGCAGTTCTTC

J gene: TRBJ1-2
CDR3 length: 13
V gene: TRBV11-2
clone size: -
D gene: TRBD1
CDR3 protein: CASSLQGAGGYTF
CDR3 DNA: TGTGCCAGCAGCTTACAGGGGGCTGGGGGCTACACCTTC

J gene: TRBJ2-5
CDR3 length: 17
V gene: TRBV7-9
clone size: -
D gene: TRBD2
CDR3 protein: CASSLGTSGVIQETQYF
CDR3 DNA: TGTGCCAGCAGCTTAGGGACTAGCGGAGTAATCCAAGAGACCCAGTACTTC

J gene: TRBJ2-1
CDR3 length: 13
V gene: TRBV9
clone size: -
D gene: -
CDR3 protein: CASSVAGYNEQFF
CDR3 DNA: TGTGCCAGCAGCGTAGCCGGTTACAATGAGCAGTTCTTC